A selection of T cell receptor beta chains follows, all from one sample in a study of blood T cell repertoires in COVID-19. Using immunoSEQ multiplex PCR, the repertoire was profiled, and TCRdb retains in-frame clones only, with some absent. The sample carries tens of thousands of clones, roughly 80% recorded once. Sequencing was done on a sample of peripheral blood. The receptors were gathered from a woman in her seventies with acute or convalescent COVID-19. Both conserved end residues are part of each CDR3. A D gene is named only where the DNA matches it firmly. Not every row has a clone size; where given, it reads once, few, many or a size class.

size: .; D: .; V: TRBV12-3/TRBV12-4; J: TRBJ2-3; DNA: TGTGCCAGCAGAGCAGGGTCAGATACGCAGTATTTT; CDR3: CASRAGSDTQYF
size: .; D: .; V: TRBV28; J: TRBJ2-7; DNA: TGTGCCAGCAGTTTCAGGGGGGCCAACGAGCAGTACTTC; CDR3: CASSFRGANEQYF
size: .; D: TRBD2; V: TRBV28; J: TRBJ2-7; DNA: TGTGCCAGCAGTCCGACTAGCCCCTACGAGCAGTACTTC; CDR3: CASSPTSPYEQYF
size: .; D: TRBD2; V: TRBV7-8; J: TRBJ2-3; DNA: TGTGCCAGCAGCTTAGTCGGGGGGACTATCGTTAGAGATACGCAGTATTTT; CDR3: CASSLVGGTIVRDTQYF
size: few; D: TRBD2; V: TRBV7-7; J: TRBJ2-1; DNA: TGTGCCAGCAGCCCTAAATATGGCGGGAGGGCAGGGTACAATGAGCAGTTCTTC; CDR3: CASSPKYGGRAGYNEQFF
size: .; D: .; V: TRBV14; J: TRBJ1-1; DNA: TGTGCCAGCAGCCAAGGCCGAGCGGCGAACACTGAAGCTTTCTTT; CDR3: CASSQGRAANTEAFF
size: .; D: TRBD2; V: TRBV7-2; J: TRBJ2-1; DNA: TGTGCCAGCAGCCATAAGGGCGGGAGCGGTTACAATGAGCAGTTCTTC; CDR3: CASSHKGGSGYNEQFF
size: .; D: .; V: TRBV5-6; J: TRBJ2-1; DNA: TGTGCCAGCAGCTCCGACTATTCGAGTGAGCAGTTCTTC; CDR3: CASSSDYSSEQFF
size: .; D: .; V: TRBV18; J: TRBJ2-3; DNA: TGTGCCAGCTCACCGACTAGGGATACGCAGTATTTT; CDR3: CASSPTRDTQYF
size: .; D: .; V: TRBV6-5; J: TRBJ2-1; DNA: TGTGCCAGCAGTTACTCAGGAGTCCATGAGCAGTTCTTC; CDR3: CASSYSGVHEQFF
size: .; D: TRBD2; V: TRBV9; J: TRBJ2-1; DNA: TGTGCCAGCAGCGCTCGGACCTTTCTAGCGGGAGGAGGCAATGAGCAGTTCTTC; CDR3: CASSARTFLAGGGNEQFF
size: .; D: TRBD1; V: TRBV18; J: TRBJ1-2; DNA: TGTGCCAGCTCGCGTTGGGACAGCGTCTACACCTTC; CDR3: CASSRWDSVYTF
size: .; D: TRBD2; V: TRBV28; J: TRBJ2-7; DNA: TGTGCCAGCAGACCTAGCGGGAGGGAGCAGTACTTC; CDR3: CASRPSGREQYF
size: .; D: .; V: TRBV5-1; J: TRBJ1-1; DNA: TGCGCCAGCAGCTTGGGAGACTCCCTTGGGACTGAAGCTTTCTTT; CDR3: CASSLGDSLGTEAFF
size: .; D: .; V: TRBV20-1; J: TRBJ2-1; DNA: TGCAGTGCCGGTCATGAGCAGTTCTTC; CDR3: CSAGHEQFF
size: .; D: .; V: TRBV12-2; J: TRBJ1-2; DNA: TGTGCAAGTCGCGAACTATTACAGGGCAGGGCTGGCTACACCTTC; CDR3: CASRELLQGRAGYTF
size: once; D: TRBD1; V: TRBV18; J: TRBJ2-2; DNA: TGTGCCAGCTCACCATTTACAGGGGACACCGGGGAGCTGTTTTTT; CDR3: CASSPFTGDTGELFF
size: .; D: .; V: TRBV10-2; J: TRBJ2-5; DNA: TGCGCCAGCAGGAAGCAGGGCCGCCAAGAGACCCAGTACTTC; CDR3: CASRKQGRQETQYF
size: .; D: TRBD1; V: TRBV5-1; J: TRBJ2-4; DNA: TGCGCCAGCGTCGAGATGAGGGACAGGGAAGGGGGACTAGCCAAAAACATTCAGTACTTC; CDR3: CASVEMRDREGGLAKNIQYF
size: few; D: .; V: TRBV6-6; J: TRBJ1-2; DNA: TGTGCCAGCAGCCCCCCTGGGCGTGTACCCTATGGCTACACCTTC; CDR3: CASSPPGRVPYGYTF
size: .; D: .; V: TRBV27; J: TRBJ2-5; DNA: TGTGCCAGCAGTTTACAGGGCGTCTCAGAGACCCAGTACTTC; CDR3: CASSLQGVSETQYF
size: .; D: .; V: TRBV6-5; J: TRBJ2-3; DNA: TGTGCCAGCAGGCGGGTTGGCGGACGGGCAGATACGCAGTATTTT; CDR3: CASRRVGGRADTQYF
size: once; D: .; V: TRBV6-5; J: TRBJ1-2; DNA: TGTGCCAGCAAAGTTTCTGGGGGCCCGTCTGGCTACACCTTC; CDR3: CASKVSGGPSGYTF
size: .; D: .; V: TRBV2; J: TRBJ2-1; DNA: TGTGCCAGCAGCCAGCAGCGATGGGAGCAGTTCTTC; CDR3: CASSQQRWEQFF
size: .; D: TRBD1; V: TRBV7-2; J: TRBJ2-3; DNA: TGTGCCAGCAGCTCACGAGTGCCGGGACAGGGCAGCACAGATACGCAGTATTTT; CDR3: CASSSRVPGQGSTDTQYF
size: .; D: .; V: TRBV4-1; J: TRBJ2-4; DNA: TGCGCCAGCAGCCCGCCCGGGGTAACGGCCAAAAACATTCAGTACTTC; CDR3: CASSPPGVTAKNIQYF
size: .; D: .; V: TRBV7-6; J: TRBJ1-1; DNA: TGTGCCAGCAGCTTCGGGGACACTGAAGCTTTCTTT; CDR3: CASSFGDTEAFF
size: once; D: TRBD2; V: TRBV18; J: TRBJ2-7; DNA: TGTGCCAGCTCACCATCGACTAGCGGAGCGAGGGAGCAGTACTTC; CDR3: CASSPSTSGAREQYF
size: .; D: .; V: TRBV6-5; J: TRBJ1-1; DNA: TGTGCCAGCAACCCCCCATCTCGAGGAGTCACTGAAGCTTTCTTT; CDR3: CASNPPSRGVTEAFF
size: .; D: .; V: TRBV19; J: TRBJ1-2; DNA: TGTGCCAGTAGTATAGGACACGGCGACTATGGCTACACCTTC; CDR3: CASSIGHGDYGYTF
size: .; D: .; V: TRBV24-1; J: TRBJ2-5; DNA: TGTGCCACCAGTGACCCATCTAGCCTACAAGAGACCCAGTACTTC; CDR3: CATSDPSSLQETQYF
size: .; D: TRBD1; V: TRBV29-1; J: TRBJ2-7; DNA: TGCAGCGTCCCCGGACAGGGTCTCTACGAGCAGTACTTC; CDR3: CSVPGQGLYEQYF
size: .; D: .; V: TRBV27; J: TRBJ1-5; DNA: TGTGCCAGCAGTCCCAGGGTGTATACACACAATCAGCCCCAGCATTTT; CDR3: CASSPRVYTHNQPQHF
size: .; D: .; V: TRBV7-8; J: TRBJ1-4; DNA: TGTGCCAGCAGCTTAGACCGTCAGAATGAAAAACTGTTTTTT; CDR3: CASSLDRQNEKLFF
size: once; D: TRBD1; V: TRBV10-3; J: TRBJ2-3; DNA: TGTGCCATCAATCAGGCCGACAGGGCTAGCACAGATACGCAGTATTTT; CDR3: CAINQADRASTDTQYF
size: .; D: .; V: TRBV28; J: TRBJ1-1; DNA: TGTGCCAGCAGCCAACCCAGGGGAACTGAAGCTTTCTTT; CDR3: CASSQPRGTEAFF
size: few; D: .; V: TRBV5-1; J: TRBJ2-6; DNA: TGCGCCAGCAGCCCTGACATCTCTGGGGCCAACGTCCTGACTTTC; CDR3: CASSPDISGANVLTF
size: few; D: .; V: TRBV21-1; J: TRBJ2-1; DNA: TGTGCCAGCAGAAAGGAGGGACTAGCGGGGAACCAGGGGCTCAGCAATGAGCAGTTCTTC; CDR3: CASRKEGLAGNQGLSNEQFF
size: .; D: TRBD2; V: TRBV4-1; J: TRBJ2-6; DNA: TGCGCCAGCAGCCAGGGGGGGTCTGGGGCCAACGTCCTGACTTTC; CDR3: CASSQGGSGANVLTF
size: .; D: .; V: TRBV27; J: TRBJ2-1; DNA: TGTGCCAGCAGTTTATCGGCGCGAGGATACAATGAGCAGTTCTTC; CDR3: CASSLSARGYNEQFF